This T cell receptor (beta chain) was sequenced for a study of blood T cell repertoires in COVID-19. Study information: The United States, Italy and Spain provided the acute and convalescent COVID-19 samples.

This CDR3 spans 14 amino acids. With 6 bases removed from V and 4 bases from J, the gap between germline ends came to 15 bases. The germline V gene has CDR1 MNHEY and CDR2 SVGAGI. Methods used by the authors: Estimates of nucleated cell counts were drawn from the amplification of reference gene primers. The protocol was immunoSEQ multiplex PCR, while the TCRdb copy is restricted to in-frame clones and leaves out a portion. V, J and clone size were drawn from that table, and D and trimming were deduced from the DNA. The sample lists 210,000 or so clones, approximately 84% occurring once. Input material: peripheral blood. The chain carries TRBV6-5 and TRBJ1-2; tentative D call: TRBD1 (5 bases). The sequence was collected from a man in his fifties with acute or convalescent COVID-19. The CDR3 here is CASRGLSIGYGYTF. CDR3 nucleotides: TGTGCCAGCAGGGGGCTCTCCATAGGCTATGGCTACACCTTC.